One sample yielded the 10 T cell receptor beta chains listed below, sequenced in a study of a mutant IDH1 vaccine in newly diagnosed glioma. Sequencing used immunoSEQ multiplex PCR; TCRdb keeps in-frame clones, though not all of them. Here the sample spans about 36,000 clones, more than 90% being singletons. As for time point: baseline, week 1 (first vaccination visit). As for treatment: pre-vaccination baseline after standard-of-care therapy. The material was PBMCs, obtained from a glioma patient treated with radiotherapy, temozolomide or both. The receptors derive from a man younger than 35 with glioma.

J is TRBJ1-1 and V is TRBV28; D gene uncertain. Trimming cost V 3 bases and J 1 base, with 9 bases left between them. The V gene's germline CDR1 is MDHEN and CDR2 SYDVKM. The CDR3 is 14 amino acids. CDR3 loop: CASSLSKWNTEAFF. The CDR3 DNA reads TGTGCCAGCAGTTTGTCGAAGTGGAACACTGAAGCTTTCTTT. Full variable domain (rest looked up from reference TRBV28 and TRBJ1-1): DVKVTQSSRYLVKRTGEKVFLECVQDMDHENMFWYRQDPGLGLRLIYFSYDVKMKEKGDIPEGYSVSREKKERFSLILESASTNQTSMYLCASSLSKWNTEAFFGQGTRLTVV.

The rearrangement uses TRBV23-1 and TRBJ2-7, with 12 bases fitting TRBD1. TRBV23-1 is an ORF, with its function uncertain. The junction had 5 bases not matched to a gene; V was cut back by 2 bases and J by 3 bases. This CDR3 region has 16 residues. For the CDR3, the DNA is TGCGCCAGCAGTCAAGATGGGACAGGGGGCTTCTACGAGCAGTACTTC. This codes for CASSQDGTGGFYEQYF.

The CDR3 region is CASSIPVGSSGANVLTF. CDR3 nucleotide sequence: TGTGCCAGCAGTATCCCGGTGGGGAGCTCTGGGGCCAACGTCCTGACTTTC. The chain uses TRBV28 and TRBJ2-6, with D perhaps matching TRBD2 (5 bases). Trimming removed 5 bases from V and 0 bases from J, with 14 bases in between. Germline CDR1 and CDR2: MDHEN and SYDVKM. The CDR3 has 17 residues.

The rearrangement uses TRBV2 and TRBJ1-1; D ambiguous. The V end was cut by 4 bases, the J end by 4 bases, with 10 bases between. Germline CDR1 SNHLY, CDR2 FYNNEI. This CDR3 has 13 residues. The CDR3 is CASSVGRSTEAFF. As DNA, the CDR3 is TGTGCCAGCAGTGTGGGGAGGTCCACTGAAGCTTTCTTT.

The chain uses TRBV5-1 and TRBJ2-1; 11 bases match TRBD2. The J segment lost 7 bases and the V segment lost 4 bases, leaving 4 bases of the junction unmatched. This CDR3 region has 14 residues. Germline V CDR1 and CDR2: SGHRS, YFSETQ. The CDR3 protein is CASSTGLAENEQFF. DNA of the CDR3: TGCGCCAGCAGCACGGGACTAGCGGAAAATGAGCAGTTCTTC. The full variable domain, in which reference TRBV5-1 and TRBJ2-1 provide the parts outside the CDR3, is KAGVTQTPRYLIKTRGQQVTLSCSPISGHRSVSWYQQTPGQGLQFLFEYFSETQRNKGNFPGRFSGRQFSNSRSEMNVSTLELGDSALYLCASSTGLAENEQFFGPGTRLTVL.

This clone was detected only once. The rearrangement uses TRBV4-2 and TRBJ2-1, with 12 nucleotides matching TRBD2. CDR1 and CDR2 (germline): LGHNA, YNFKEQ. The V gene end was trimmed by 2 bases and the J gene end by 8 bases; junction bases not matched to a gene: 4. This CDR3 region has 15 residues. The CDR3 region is CASSQLAGGSDEQFF. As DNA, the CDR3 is TGTGCCAGCAGCCAACTAGCGGGAGGGTCCGATGAGCAGTTCTTC.

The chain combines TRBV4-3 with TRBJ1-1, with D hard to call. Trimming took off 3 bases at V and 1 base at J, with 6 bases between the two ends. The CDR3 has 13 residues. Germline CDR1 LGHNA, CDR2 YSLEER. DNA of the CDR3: TGCGCCAGCAGCCAGGATAGGAACACTGAAGCTTTCTTT. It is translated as CASSQDRNTEAFF.

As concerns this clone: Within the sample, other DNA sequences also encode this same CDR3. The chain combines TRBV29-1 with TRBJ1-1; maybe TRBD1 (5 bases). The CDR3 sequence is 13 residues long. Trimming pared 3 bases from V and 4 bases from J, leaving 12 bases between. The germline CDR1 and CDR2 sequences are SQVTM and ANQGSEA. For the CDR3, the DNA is TGCAGCGTTGAGGCACGGAGGGGCACTGAAGCTTTCTTT. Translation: CSVEARRGTEAFF. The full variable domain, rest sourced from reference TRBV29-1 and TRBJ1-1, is SAVISQKPSRDICQRGTSLTIQCQVDSQVTMMFWYRQQPGQSLTLIATANQGSEATYESGFVIDKFPISRPNLTFSTLTVSNMSPEDSSIYLCSVEARRGTEAFFGQGTRLTVV.

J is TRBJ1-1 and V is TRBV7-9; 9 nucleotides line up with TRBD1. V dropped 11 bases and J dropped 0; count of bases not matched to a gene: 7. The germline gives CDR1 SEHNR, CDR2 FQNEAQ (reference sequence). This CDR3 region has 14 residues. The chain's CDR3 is CAGAQGALNTEAFF. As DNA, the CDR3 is TGTGCCGGGGCACAGGGGGCTCTGAACACTGAAGCTTTCTTT.

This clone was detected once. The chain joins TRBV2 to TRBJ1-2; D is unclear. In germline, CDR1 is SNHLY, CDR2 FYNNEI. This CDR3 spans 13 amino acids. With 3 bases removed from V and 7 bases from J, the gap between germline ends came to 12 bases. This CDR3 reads CASSDRAKTGYTF. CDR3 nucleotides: TGTGCCAGCAGTGATCGTGCCAAAACTGGCTACACCTTC. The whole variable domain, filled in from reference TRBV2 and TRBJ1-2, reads EPEVTQTPSHQVTQMGQEVILRCVPISNHLYFYWYRQILGQKVEFLVSFYNNEISEKSEIFDDQFSVERPDGSNFTLKIRSTKLEDSAMYFCASSDRAKTGYTFGSGTRLTVV.